This T cell receptor (beta chain) was profiled in a study of blood T cells in healthy people across ages. A second about 7 to 12 cycle PCR used barcoded and J-beta primers. One entry per CDR3 protein results from TCRdb running MiXCR on the 5' RACE reads. The repertoire has around 780,000 distinct CDR3 sequences, around 25% of them found once; the top ten carry roughly 3.1%. This CDR3 has 12 amino acids. Trimming shortened V by 4 bases and J by 4 bases, and 10 bases separated the two germline ends. Germline CDR1 is DFQATT and CDR2 is SNEGSKA (reference sequence). The same data also went into a second study, on T cells of mothers and their children.

The source of this sequence is a boy aged 5-17 years in good health. Specimen: blood. The V gene is TRBV20-1, the J gene TRBJ1-2, with a possible D match to TRBD1 (6 bases). The CDR3 nucleotides read TGCAGTGCTAACAGGGTCCCCTATGGCTACACCTTC. Amino acid sequence: CSANRVPYGYTF.